This TCR beta chain originates from a study of vaccination effects on CD4 cells after COVID-19. Worth noting for this clone: Its antigen is as yet unknown.

Trimming cost V 6 bases and J 1 base, with 21 bases left between them. Per germline, CDR1 KGHSH and CDR2 LQKENI. There are 17 residues in the CDR3. Sequencing was performed with immunoSEQ multiplex PCR; in TCRdb, only in-frame clones are kept and a portion is missing. The sample carries around 50,000 clones, about 67% recorded once. Upon completion of more than eight days in culture, CD4+ T cells were isolated. This sequence joins TRBV18 and TRBJ1-2; D is perhaps TRBD1 (5 bases). This TCR derives from a human donor who received a COVID-19 vaccine. The sequencing used CD4+ T cells from PBMCs cultured without peptide, collected before COVID-19 vaccination. The CDR3 here is CASSDSRGTFLNYGYTF. The CDR3 nucleotides read TGTGCCAGCTCCGATTCACGCGGGACCTTTCTTAACTATGGCTACACCTTC.